This is a list of T cell receptor beta chains from one sample in a study of blood T cells in healthy people across ages. TCRdb re-analysed the 5' RACE reads in MiXCR, keeping a single row per CDR3 protein. Of about 690,000 distinct CDR3 sequences listed, 40% to 50% are singletons. The sample taken for sequencing was blood. The receptor source for this set is a man older than 75 in good health. Both conserved end residues are part of each CDR3. The order of the fields is V gene, J gene, D gene, clone size, CDR3 DNA, CDR3 protein. A D gene is named only where the DNA matches it firmly. Size is omitted from some rows. Given values are once, few, many or a class for expanded clones.

V: TRBV20-1
J: TRBJ2-7
D: TRBD2
size: .
DNA: TGCAGTGCAGGCGGACTAGCGGGGTCCTACAATGAGCAGTACTTC
CDR3: CSAGGLAGSYNEQYF

V: TRBV7-2
J: TRBJ2-5
D: TRBD2
size: few
DNA: TGTGCCAGCAGCTCCCTACTAGCGGCGGAGACCCAGTACTTC
CDR3: CASSSLLAAETQYF

V: TRBV7-2
J: TRBJ2-5
D: TRBD1
size: .
DNA: TGTGCCAGCAGCTCGGGACAGCCGAACTGGGAGACCCAGTACTTC
CDR3: CASSSGQPNWETQYF

V: TRBV5-1
J: TRBJ2-1
D: .
size: few
DNA: TGCGCCAGCAGCTTGGCTGCCCCGAGCTCCTACAATGAGCAGTTCTTC
CDR3: CASSLAAPSSYNEQFF

V: TRBV5-1
J: TRBJ2-5
D: .
size: .
DNA: TGCGCCAGCAGCTTTCAAGCGGACCAAGAGACCCAGTACTTC
CDR3: CASSFQADQETQYF

V: TRBV20-1
J: TRBJ2-1
D: TRBD2
size: few
DNA: TGCAGTGCTAAGACTAGCGGGAGGGCCGATGAGCAGTTCTTC
CDR3: CSAKTSGRADEQFF

V: TRBV28
J: TRBJ2-7
D: TRBD2
size: once
DNA: TGTGCCAGCAATTCTTTCGGTAGCGGGAAATCCGGCTACGAGCAGTACTTC
CDR3: CASNSFGSGKSGYEQYF

V: TRBV25-1
J: TRBJ2-7
D: .
size: .
DNA: TGTGCCAGCAGTGACCCCCACGGGACAAAATACGAGCAGTACTTC
CDR3: CASSDPHGTKYEQYF

V: TRBV3-1
J: TRBJ2-1
D: TRBD2
size: few
DNA: TGTGCCAGCAGTCCCGGACTAGCGGGGGTAGGTGAGCAGTTCTTC
CDR3: CASSPGLAGVGEQFF

V: TRBV6-2/TRBV6-3
J: TRBJ1-5
D: .
size: .
DNA: TGTGCCAGCCTCATGGGTGTTGGCAATCAGCCCCAGCATTTT
CDR3: CASLMGVGNQPQHF

V: TRBV4-2
J: TRBJ2-3
D: .
size: .
DNA: TGTGCCAGCAGCCAAGATTTAAGGCGGGATACGCAGTATTTT
CDR3: CASSQDLRRDTQYF

V: TRBV5-1
J: TRBJ2-5
D: .
size: .
DNA: TGCGCCAGCAGCTTGGAGGGGTGGGTAGAGACCCAGTACTTC
CDR3: CASSLEGWVETQYF

V: TRBV7-8
J: TRBJ2-2
D: .
size: .
DNA: TGTGCCAGCAGCGCAAAAGGGGAGAGGGACACCGGGGAGCTGTTTTTT
CDR3: CASSAKGERDTGELFF

V: TRBV27
J: TRBJ2-7
D: .
size: few
DNA: TGTGCCAGCAGTTTAAAGGGACACTACGAGCAGTACTTC
CDR3: CASSLKGHYEQYF

V: TRBV27
J: TRBJ2-3
D: TRBD2
size: .
DNA: TGTGCCAGCACTCAGCGGGGGGGCCCAGATACGCAGTATTTT
CDR3: CASTQRGGPDTQYF

V: TRBV7-2
J: TRBJ2-3
D: TRBD2
size: few
DNA: TGTGCCAGCAGCTTTAGCATGCTAGCGGGGATCACAGATACGCAGTATTTT
CDR3: CASSFSMLAGITDTQYF

V: TRBV20-1
J: TRBJ2-1
D: .
size: few
DNA: TGCAGTGCTAGAGGACTTAGCGGAAACAATGAGCAGTTCTTC
CDR3: CSARGLSGNNEQFF

V: TRBV7-2
J: TRBJ2-3
D: TRBD2
size: .
DNA: TGTGCCAGCACCTTTACCGGGACTAGCGCAGATACGCAGTATTTT
CDR3: CASTFTGTSADTQYF

V: TRBV20-1
J: TRBJ2-3
D: .
size: few
DNA: TGCAGTGCTAGTTTCCGGGGAGAGGGCACAGATACGCAGTATTTT
CDR3: CSASFRGEGTDTQYF

V: TRBV20-1
J: TRBJ1-5
D: TRBD1
size: .
DNA: TGCAGTGCGCGAGGGACAGGGAAAAATCAGCCCCAGCATTTT
CDR3: CSARGTGKNQPQHF

V: TRBV10-2
J: TRBJ2-7
D: TRBD1
size: .
DNA: TGCGCCAGCAAGGACAGGGGGCTTTACGAGCAGTACTTC
CDR3: CASKDRGLYEQYF

V: TRBV11-2
J: TRBJ2-7
D: .
size: .
DNA: TGTGCCAGCAGCTCAGCGGACTCTATCAAAATTTACGAGCAGTACTTC
CDR3: CASSSADSIKIYEQYF

V: TRBV7-2
J: TRBJ2-1
D: TRBD2
size: few
DNA: TGTGCCAGCAGCTTAGATGGCGGGGGGGGTAGGGAGCAGTTCTTC
CDR3: CASSLDGGGGREQFF

V: TRBV6-2/TRBV6-3
J: TRBJ2-2
D: .
size: .
DNA: TGTGCCAGCAGTTATGGGAGACGTGCCGGGGAGCTGTTTTTT
CDR3: CASSYGRRAGELFF

V: TRBV7-3
J: TRBJ2-5
D: TRBD2
size: .
DNA: TGTGCCAGCAGCTTAGAAGGAGGACTAGCGGGAGATGAGCAGTACTTC
CDR3: CASSLEGGLAGDEQYF

V: TRBV7-2
J: TRBJ2-7
D: .
size: .
DNA: TGTGCCAGCAGCTTTTGGGGGGCGCTTAACGAGCAGTACTTC
CDR3: CASSFWGALNEQYF

V: TRBV20-1
J: TRBJ2-3
D: TRBD2
size: .
DNA: TGCAGTGCTAGGAAGCGGGAGAGGGGCACAGATACGCAGTATTTT
CDR3: CSARKRERGTDTQYF

V: TRBV20-1
J: TRBJ1-1
D: .
size: .
DNA: TGCAGTGCTAGCTCAGCGAACACTGAAGCTTTCTTT
CDR3: CSASSANTEAFF

V: TRBV10-3
J: TRBJ2-5
D: TRBD1
size: .
DNA: TGTGCCATCAGCGGACAGGGTCAAGAGACCCAGTACTTC
CDR3: CAISGQGQETQYF

V: TRBV7-2
J: TRBJ1-3
D: .
size: .
DNA: TGTGCCAGCAGCCTAAGCGAGGTCGGAAACACCATATATTTT
CDR3: CASSLSEVGNTIYF

V: TRBV6-2/TRBV6-3
J: TRBJ2-1
D: .
size: many
DNA: TGTGCCAGCAGCCCTTGGTTGAATGAGCAGTTCTTC
CDR3: CASSPWLNEQFF

V: TRBV20-1
J: TRBJ2-1
D: .
size: .
DNA: TGCAGTGCCAAATTTCCGGGCTCACGAAATGAGCAGTTCTTC
CDR3: CSAKFPGSRNEQFF

V: TRBV11-2
J: TRBJ2-1
D: TRBD1
size: .
DNA: TGTGCCAGCAGCTCAAGATCGGGGGACAGGAACAATGAGCAGTTCTTC
CDR3: CASSSRSGDRNNEQFF

V: TRBV7-8
J: TRBJ2-3
D: .
size: few
DNA: TGTGCCAGCAGTTACACGACAGCAGATACGCAGTATTTT
CDR3: CASSYTTADTQYF

V: TRBV5-5
J: TRBJ1-1
D: .
size: .
DNA: TGTGCCAGCAGCTCCGGGACATCTAACACTGAAGCTTTCTTT
CDR3: CASSSGTSNTEAFF

V: TRBV5-5
J: TRBJ1-5
D: .
size: .
DNA: TGTGCCAGCAGCGCCCCTTTTGGCAATCAGCCCCAGCATTTT
CDR3: CASSAPFGNQPQHF

V: TRBV12-3/TRBV12-4
J: TRBJ1-1
D: .
size: .
DNA: TGTGCCAGCAGTTTGAGCTTCCCAGCCACTGAAGCTTTCTTT
CDR3: CASSLSFPATEAFF

V: TRBV27
J: TRBJ2-4
D: TRBD2
size: .
DNA: TGTGCCAGCAGTGTTGGTTGGGGAGGGAGGGGAAACATTCAGTACTTC
CDR3: CASSVGWGGRGNIQYF

V: TRBV3-1
J: TRBJ1-2
D: .
size: .
DNA: TGTGCCAGCAGCCAACGCCAGGGCTACACCTTC
CDR3: CASSQRQGYTF

V: TRBV5-8
J: TRBJ1-6
D: .
size: .
DNA: TGTGCCAGCAGTACAGGCGTGGGGTTGAATTCACCCCTCCACTTT
CDR3: CASSTGVGLNSPLHF

V: TRBV12-3/TRBV12-4
J: TRBJ2-1
D: .
size: .
DNA: TGTGCCAGCAGTTTAATGGTAATGACAACGGATTACAATGAGCAGTTCTTC
CDR3: CASSLMVMTTDYNEQFF

V: TRBV3-1
J: TRBJ2-3
D: TRBD2
size: .
DNA: TGTGCCAGCAGCCAAGGGCGGGGGATAAATACGCAGTATTTT
CDR3: CASSQGRGINTQYF

V: TRBV10-3
J: TRBJ2-5
D: TRBD1
size: many
DNA: TGTGCCATCAGCGACAGGGTCCAAGAGACCCAGTACTTC
CDR3: CAISDRVQETQYF

V: TRBV5-6
J: TRBJ2-7
D: .
size: .
DNA: TGTGCCAGCAACCCTTTGGGTTCCCAATCCTACGAGCAGTACTTC
CDR3: CASNPLGSQSYEQYF

V: TRBV7-2
J: TRBJ2-3
D: .
size: .
DNA: TGTGCCAGCAGCTTTGACGGGACTAGCACAGATACGCAGTATTTT
CDR3: CASSFDGTSTDTQYF

V: TRBV6-2/TRBV6-3
J: TRBJ2-3
D: .
size: .
DNA: TGTGCCAGCAGTTTTCCCGTGGGTACGCAGTATTTT
CDR3: CASSFPVGTQYF

V: TRBV9
J: TRBJ2-4
D: .
size: many
DNA: TGTGCCAGCAGCGTAGGGGCTAGTGGAGGTGCTATAGCCAAAAACATTCAGTACTTC
CDR3: CASSVGASGGAIAKNIQYF

V: TRBV4-2
J: TRBJ2-3
D: TRBD2
size: .
DNA: TGTGCCAGCAGCCCAGCTAGCGGGGGCGGCACAGATACGCAGTATTTT
CDR3: CASSPASGGGTDTQYF

V: TRBV7-2
J: TRBJ2-7
D: TRBD1
size: once
DNA: TGTGCCAGCAGCTGGCAGGGACAGGGTGTCTACGAGCAGTACTTC
CDR3: CASSWQGQGVYEQYF

V: TRBV6-2/TRBV6-3
J: TRBJ2-1
D: TRBD2
size: many
DNA: TGTGCCAGCAGAACTAGCGGGCCGGCTGGGCAGTTCTTC
CDR3: CASRTSGPAGQFF

V: TRBV29-1
J: TRBJ2-7
D: TRBD1
size: few
DNA: TGCAGCGTTGCGGGACAGGGTGCTTCCTACGAGCAGTACTTC
CDR3: CSVAGQGASYEQYF

V: TRBV7-2
J: TRBJ2-3
D: .
size: few
DNA: TGTGCCAGCAGCTTAGTCAACACAGATACGCAGTATTTT
CDR3: CASSLVNTDTQYF